This TCR beta chain was identified during a study of control samples from healthy donors and cancer patients. Sequencing was performed with immunoSEQ multiplex PCR; in TCRdb, only in-frame clones are kept and a portion is missing. The sample lists 130,000 or so clones; 94% were seen once. In the case of this clone: Other DNA variants within this sample encode the same CDR3.

The TCR was taken from a middle-aged man in good health. The material sequenced was blood.

The CDR3 DNA is TGTGCCAGCAGTTTTGAAGGGACAAGCTTAACCGGCACTGAAGCTTTCTTT. Amino acid sequence: CASSFEGTSLTGTEAFF. The rearrangement links TRBV28 to TRBJ1-1; a weak D match, TRBD1 (6 bases). Trimming took 3 bases from V and 4 from J, leaving 21 bases between them. Germline loops: CDR1 MDHEN, CDR2 SYDVKM. There are 17 residues in the CDR3.